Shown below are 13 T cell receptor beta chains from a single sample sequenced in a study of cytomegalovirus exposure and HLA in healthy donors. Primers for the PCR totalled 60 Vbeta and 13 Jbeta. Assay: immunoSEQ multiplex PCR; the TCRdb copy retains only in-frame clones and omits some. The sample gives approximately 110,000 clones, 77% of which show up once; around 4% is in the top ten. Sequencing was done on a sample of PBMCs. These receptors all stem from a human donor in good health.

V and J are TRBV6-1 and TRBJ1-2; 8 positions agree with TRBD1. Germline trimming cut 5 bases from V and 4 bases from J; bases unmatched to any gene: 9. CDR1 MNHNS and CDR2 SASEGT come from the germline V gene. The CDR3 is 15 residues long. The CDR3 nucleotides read TGTGCCAGCAGTAGTCCCGGGACAGGAACCTATGGCTACACCTTC. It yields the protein CASSSPGTGTYGYTF.

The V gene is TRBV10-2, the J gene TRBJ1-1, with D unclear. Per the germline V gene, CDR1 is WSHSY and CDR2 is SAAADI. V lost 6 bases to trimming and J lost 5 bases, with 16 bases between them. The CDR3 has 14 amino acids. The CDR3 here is CASSWEDQRTEAFF. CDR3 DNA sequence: TGCGCCAGCAGCTGGGAGGACCAGAGGACTGAAGCTTTCTTT.

The CDR3 coding sequence is TGTGCCAGCAGCCCCCGTTGGGCAGGGGGCAACTATGGCTACACCTTC. Amino acid sequence: CASSPRWAGGNYGYTF. The chain recombines TRBV5-6 with TRBJ1-2; 8 bases are shared with TRBD1. The V gene's germline CDR1 is SGHDT and CDR2 YYEEEE. The trim removed 4 bases at V and 2 bases at J, leaving 10 bases unmatched. The CDR3 sequence is 16 residues long.

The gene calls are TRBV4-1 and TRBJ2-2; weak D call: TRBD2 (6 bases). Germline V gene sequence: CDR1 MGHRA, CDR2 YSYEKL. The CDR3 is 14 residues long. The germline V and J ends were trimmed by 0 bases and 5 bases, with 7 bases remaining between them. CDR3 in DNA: TGCGCCAGCAGCCAAGATGGGGGGACCGGGGAGCTGTTTTTT. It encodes CASSQDGGTGELFF.

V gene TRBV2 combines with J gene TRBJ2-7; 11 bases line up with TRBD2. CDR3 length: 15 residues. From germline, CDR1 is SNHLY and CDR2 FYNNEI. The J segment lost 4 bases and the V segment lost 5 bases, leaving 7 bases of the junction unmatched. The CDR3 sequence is CASSRTTSGIYEQYF. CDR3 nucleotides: TGTGCCAGCAGTCGAACGACTAGCGGGATTTACGAGCAGTACTTC.

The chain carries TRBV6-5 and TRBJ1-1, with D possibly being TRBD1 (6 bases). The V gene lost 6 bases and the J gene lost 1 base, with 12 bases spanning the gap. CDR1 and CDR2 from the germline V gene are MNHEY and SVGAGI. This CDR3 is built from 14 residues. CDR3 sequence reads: CASSPDRWNTEAFF. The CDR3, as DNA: TGTGCCAGCAGCCCTGACAGGTGGAACACTGAAGCTTTCTTT.

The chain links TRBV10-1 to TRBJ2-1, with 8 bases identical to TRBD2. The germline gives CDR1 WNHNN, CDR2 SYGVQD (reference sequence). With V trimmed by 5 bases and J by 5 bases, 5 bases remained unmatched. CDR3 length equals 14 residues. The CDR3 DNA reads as TGCGCCAGCAGTTGGCTAGCGGGTGACAATGAGCAGTTCTTC. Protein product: CASSWLAGDNEQFF.

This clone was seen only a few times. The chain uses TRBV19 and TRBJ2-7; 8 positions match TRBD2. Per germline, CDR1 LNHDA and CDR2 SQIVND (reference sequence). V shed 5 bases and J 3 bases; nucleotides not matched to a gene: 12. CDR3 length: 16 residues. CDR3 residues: CASSSTSGTRFYEQYF. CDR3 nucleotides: TGTGCCAGTAGTTCTACCTCCGGGACTAGATTCTACGAGCAGTACTTC. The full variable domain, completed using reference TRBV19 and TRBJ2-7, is DGGITQSPKYLFRKEGQNVTLSCEQNLNHDAMYWYRQDPGQGLRLIYYSQIVNDFQKGDIAEGYSVSREKKESFPLTVTSAQKNPTAFYLCASSSTSGTRFYEQYFGPGTRLTVT.

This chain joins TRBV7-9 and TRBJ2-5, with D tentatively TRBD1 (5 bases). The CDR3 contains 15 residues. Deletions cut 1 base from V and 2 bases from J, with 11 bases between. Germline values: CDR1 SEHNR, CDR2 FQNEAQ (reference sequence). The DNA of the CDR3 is TGTGCCAGCAGCTTAGGGGGCCCCAGACAAGAGACCCAGTACTTC. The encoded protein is CASSLGGPRQETQYF.

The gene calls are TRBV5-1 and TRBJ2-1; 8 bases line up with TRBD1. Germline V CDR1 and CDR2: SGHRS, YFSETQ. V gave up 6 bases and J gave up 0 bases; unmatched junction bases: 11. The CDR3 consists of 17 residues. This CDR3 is CASIPGQVISSYNEQFF. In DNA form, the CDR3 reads TGCGCCAGCATCCCGGGACAGGTTATAAGCTCCTACAATGAGCAGTTCTTC.

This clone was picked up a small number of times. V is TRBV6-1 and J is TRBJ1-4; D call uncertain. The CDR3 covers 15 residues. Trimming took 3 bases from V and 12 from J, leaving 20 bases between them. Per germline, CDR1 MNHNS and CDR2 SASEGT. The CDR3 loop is CASSDLGRTGGELFF. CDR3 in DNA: TGTGCCAGCAGTGACCTAGGGAGGACCGGTGGCGAACTGTTTTTT.

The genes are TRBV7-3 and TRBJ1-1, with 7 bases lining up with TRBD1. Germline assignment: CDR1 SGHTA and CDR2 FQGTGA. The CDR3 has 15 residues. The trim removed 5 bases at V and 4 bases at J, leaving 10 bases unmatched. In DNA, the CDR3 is TGTGCCAGCAGCGCCAACAGGGGAGTCGGCACTGAAGCTTTCTTT. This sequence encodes CASSANRGVGTEAFF. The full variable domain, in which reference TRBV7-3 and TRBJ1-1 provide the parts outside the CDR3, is GAGVSQTPSNKVTEKGKYVELRCDPISGHTALYWYRQSLGQGPEFLIYFQGTGAADDSGLPNDRFFAVRPEGSVSTLKIQRTERGDSAVYLCASSANRGVGTEAFFGQGTRLTVV.

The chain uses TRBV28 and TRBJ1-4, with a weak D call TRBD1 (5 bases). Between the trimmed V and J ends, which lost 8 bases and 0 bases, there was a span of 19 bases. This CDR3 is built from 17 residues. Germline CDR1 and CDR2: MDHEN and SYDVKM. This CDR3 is CASLSTAHLSTNEKLFF. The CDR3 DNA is TGTGCCAGCCTCTCGACAGCCCACCTTTCAACTAATGAAAAACTGTTTTTT.